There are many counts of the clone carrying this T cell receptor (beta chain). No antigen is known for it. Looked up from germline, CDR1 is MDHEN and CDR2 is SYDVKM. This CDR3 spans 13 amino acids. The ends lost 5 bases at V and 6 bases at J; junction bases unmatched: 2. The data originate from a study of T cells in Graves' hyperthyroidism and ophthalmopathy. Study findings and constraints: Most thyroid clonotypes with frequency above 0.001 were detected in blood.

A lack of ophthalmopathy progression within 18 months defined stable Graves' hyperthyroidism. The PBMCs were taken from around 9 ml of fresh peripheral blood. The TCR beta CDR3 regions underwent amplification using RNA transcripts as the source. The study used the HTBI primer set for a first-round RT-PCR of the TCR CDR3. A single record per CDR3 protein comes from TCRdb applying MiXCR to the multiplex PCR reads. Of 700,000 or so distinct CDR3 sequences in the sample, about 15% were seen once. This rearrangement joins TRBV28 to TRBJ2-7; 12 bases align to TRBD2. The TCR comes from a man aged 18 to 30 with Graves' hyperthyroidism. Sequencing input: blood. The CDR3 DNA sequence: TGTGCCAGCAGTAAGGGACTAGCGGGCGAGCAGTACTTC. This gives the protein CASSKGLAGEQYF.